A selection of T cell receptor beta chains follows, all from one sample in a study of Ad26.COV2.S vaccination and SARS-CoV-2 variants. This table comes from immunoSEQ multiplex PCR, and its TCRdb copy is limited to in-frame clones, with some not included. The top ten hold about 2% of the sample, which has some 400,000 clones, roughly 90% seen once. The sample here was peripheral blood, taken in a trial of Ad26.COV2.S vaccine versus placebo. The receptors derive from a person between 18 and 65 years old who received the Ad26.COV2.S COVID-19 vaccine or a placebo. Each CDR3 is given with its conserved first and last residue. The order of the fields is clone size, D gene, J gene, V gene, CDR3 protein, CDR3 DNA. The D gene is left open where the match is weak. For some rows the clone size is stated as once, few or many, or as a class when expanded; others skip it.

. TRBD2 TRBJ2-7 TRBV12-3/TRBV12-4 CASNLGGGEQYF TGTGCCAGCAACCTGGGGGGGGGCGAGCAGTACTTC
. . TRBJ1-6 TRBV10-2 CASSEGGLGSPLHF TGCGCCAGCAGTGAAGGAGGGCTCGGGTCACCCCTCCACTTT
once . TRBJ2-7 TRBV4-3 CASSHGVSYEQYF TGCGCCAGCAGCCACGGGGTTTCCTACGAGCAGTACTTC
. TRBD2 TRBJ2-2 TRBV27 CASSFRTRSTGELFF TGTGCCAGCAGTTTTAGGACTAGATCAACCGGGGAGCTGTTTTTT
. . TRBJ1-2 TRBV11-2 CASSSTAQATGNGYTF TGTGCCAGCAGCTCCACGGCGCAGGCTACGGGGAACGGCTACACCTTC
. TRBD1 TRBJ2-1 TRBV18 CASSRTGDYNEQFF TGTGCCAGCTCACGGACAGGAGACTACAATGAGCAGTTCTTC
. . TRBJ2-3 TRBV7-2 CASSLGLFTDTQYF TGTGCCAGCAGCTTGGGACTGTTCACAGATACGCAGTATTTT
. . TRBJ2-5 TRBV10-1 CASSEGETQYF TGCGCCAGCAGTGAAGGAGAGACCCAGTACTTC
. . TRBJ1-2 TRBV7-9 CASSLMRGAPYGYTF TGTGCCAGCAGCTTAATGAGGGGAGCACCCTATGGCTACACCTTC
. . TRBJ2-5 TRBV15 CATSRDLVLGQETQYF TGTGCCACCAGCAGAGATCTAGTTCTGGGCCAAGAGACCCAGTACTTC
. TRBD2 TRBJ2-1 TRBV6-5 CASWGRAGYEQFF TGTGCCAGCTGGGGGAGGGCCGGCTATGAGCAGTTCTTC
. . TRBJ1-4 TRBV25-1 CASRDIRSNEKLFF TGTGCCAGCAGGGACATCAGGAGTAATGAAAAACTGTTTTTT
once TRBD2 TRBJ2-3 TRBV6-5 CASSGSGRKDTQYF TGTGCCAGCAGCGGTAGCGGGAGAAAGGATACGCAGTATTTT
. . TRBJ1-1 TRBV30 CAWGFGQF TGTGCCTGGGGGTTCGGACAGTTT
. TRBD1 TRBJ1-6 TRBV3-1/TRBV3-2 CASSTRQGAGDSPLHF TGTGCCAGCAGCACCCGACAGGGGGCGGGGGATTCACCCCTCCACTTT
. TRBD1 TRBJ2-3 TRBV29-1 CSVQRGPDTQYF TGCAGCGTTCAAAGGGGGCCGGATACGCAGTATTTT
. TRBD1 TRBJ1-4 TRBV13 CASSLGTGGEKLFF TGTGCCAGCAGCTTAGGGACAGGGGGTGAAAAACTGTTTTTT
. TRBD1 TRBJ2-7 TRBV7-2 CASTLVIPGQGINEQYF TGTGCCAGCACCCTGGTGATTCCGGGACAGGGGATCAACGAGCAGTACTTC
. . TRBJ2-5 TRBV7-8 CASSLGVDRYQEDQYF TGTGCCAGCAGCTTAGGGGTCGACAGGTACCAAGAGGACCAGTACTTC
. . TRBJ2-7 TRBV27 CASSPTWGTQHF TGTGCCAGCAGCCCTACTTGGGGGACCCAACACTTC
. TRBD2 TRBJ2-3 TRBV7-2 CASSPAPSGRTDTQYF TGTGCCAGCAGCCCCGCCCCTAGCGGGAGAACAGATACGCAGTATTTT
. . TRBJ1-1 TRBV19 CASSIEAVGTEAFF TGTGCCAGTAGTATAGAAGCGGTCGGCACTGAAGCTTTCTTT
many TRBD2 TRBJ2-7 TRBV7-9 CASSLRSGSSYEQYF TGTGCCAGCAGCTTACGTAGCGGGTCCTCCTACGAGCAGTACTTC
. . TRBJ1-1 TRBV30 CAWTGGRMNTEAFF TGTGCCTGGACTGGCGGCCGCATGAACACTGAAGCTTTCTTT